This passage covers 10 T cell receptor beta chains from one sample sequenced in a study of OX40 agonist ivuxolimab in advanced cancers. Sequenced by immunoSEQ multiplex PCR; TCRdb stores in-frame clones only, minus some. The sample yields tens of thousands of clones, about 88% seen once. The sample in question was CD4+ or CD8+ T cells sorted from blood, obtained in a trial of the OX40 agonist ivuxolimab. All receptors derive from an adult with an advanced solid tumor such as melanoma, head and neck, liver or kidney cancer.

In DNA, the CDR3 is TGTGCCAGCAGCCCGAAGCAAGGGCTAGCGGGGACCTACGAGCAGTACTTC. Translation: CASSPKQGLAGTYEQYF. The chain couples TRBV7-9 to TRBJ2-7, with 9 nucleotides matching TRBD2. Losses at the gene ends were 5 bases for V and 2 bases for J; bases not matched to a gene: 13. This CDR3 comprises 17 residues. Germline CDR1 SEHNR, CDR2 FQNEAQ (reference sequence).

This clone was recorded once. The rearrangement joins TRBV7-9 to TRBJ1-4, with 9 bases that match TRBD1. Germline CDR1 is SEHNR and CDR2 is FQNEAQ (reference sequence). There are 13 residues in the CDR3. Losses at the gene ends were 7 bases for V and 7 bases for J; bases not matched to a gene: 4. The CDR3, as DNA: TGTGCCAGCATCCGGACAGGGGTTGAAAAACTGTTTTTT. It encodes CASIRTGVEKLFF.

This clone was seen once. The chain joins TRBV9 to TRBJ2-1, with 8 bases lining up with TRBD2. V gave up 0 bases and J gave up 6 bases; unmatched junction bases: 5. CDR1 is SGDLS, CDR2 YYNGEE, per germline. CDR3 length equals 15 residues. CDR3 region: CASSVATSALNEQFF. The DNA for the CDR3 is TGTGCCAGCAGCGTAGCGACTAGCGCCCTCAATGAGCAGTTCTTC.

The chain couples TRBV7-2 to TRBJ2-3; unclear D gene. CDR1 is SGHTA, CDR2 FQGNSA, per germline. This CDR3 has 12 residues. V lost 5 bases to trimming and J lost 2 bases, with 5 bases between them. CDR3 nucleotide sequence: TGTGCCAGCAGCCCCTCCACAGATACGCAGTATTTT. It is translated as CASSPSTDTQYF.

This chain's CDR3 is CASSLQSSYNEQFF. In nucleotides, the CDR3 is TGCGCCAGCAGCCTCCAAAGCTCCTACAATGAGCAGTTCTTC. The genes are TRBV5-1 and TRBJ2-1, with D unclear. Trimming took off 4 bases at V and 0 bases at J, with 8 bases between the two ends. Looked up from germline, CDR1 is SGHRS and CDR2 is YFSETQ. The CDR3 runs to 14 residues. Using reference TRBV5-1 and TRBJ2-1 for the parts outside the CDR3, the full variable domain is KAGVTQTPRYLIKTRGQQVTLSCSPISGHRSVSWYQQTPGQGLQFLFEYFSETQRNKGNFPGRFSGRQFSNSRSEMNVSTLELGDSALYLCASSLQSSYNEQFFGPGTRLTVL.

Turning to this clone: This specimen includes other DNA sequences encoding the same CDR3. The chain links TRBV27 to TRBJ2-3; no firm D call. Trimming cost V 0 bases and J 0 bases, with 4 bases left between them. Germline V gene lookup returns CDR1 MNHEY and CDR2 SMNVEV (reference sequence). CDR3 length equals 14 residues. CDR3 sequence: CASSLSASTDTQYF. The CDR3 nucleotides are TGTGCCAGCAGTTTATCAGCTAGCACAGATACGCAGTATTTT.

This clone was counted a single time. The chain employs TRBV30 and TRBJ2-1, with TRBD2 identical over 8 bases. The CDR3 extends over 11 amino acids. Per the germline V gene, CDR1 is GTSNPN and CDR2 is SVGIG (reference sequence). J was trimmed by 10 bases and V by 5 bases; bases with no gene match: 4. CDR3 region: CAWLVAGEQFF. The CDR3 coding sequence is TGTGCCTGGTTGGTAGCGGGAGAGCAGTTCTTC.

The chain recombines TRBV5-1 with TRBJ1-1; 9 positions agree with TRBD1. This CDR3 has 15 residues. Trimming at V came to 4 bases and at J to 4 bases, leaving 8 bases not matched to a gene. CDR1 is SGHRS and CDR2 is YFSETQ in the germline V gene. DNA for the CDR3: TGCGCCAGCAGCCTGGAACAGGGGGCGGGCACTGAAGCTTTCTTT. This codes for CASSLEQGAGTEAFF.

The rearrangement links TRBV5-1 to TRBJ2-5, with 7 bases identical to TRBD1. CDR3 length equals 15 residues. V lost 2 bases, J lost 1 base, and 5 bases stayed unmatched. The germline CDR1 and CDR2 sequences are SGHRS and YFSETQ. Here the CDR3 reads CASSFLGTAQETQYF. In nucleotides, the CDR3 is TGCGCCAGCAGCTTCCTTGGGACAGCCCAAGAGACCCAGTACTTC.

This clone is a singleton in its sample. V gene TRBV18 combines with J gene TRBJ2-5, with 10 nucleotides matching TRBD1. The CDR3 has 15 residues. The trim removed 5 bases at V and 5 bases at J, leaving 8 bases unmatched. The germline CDR1 and CDR2 sequences are KGHSH and LQKENI. CDR3 sequence reads: CASSTGTGVGETQYF. CDR3 bases: TGTGCCAGCTCAACTGGGACAGGGGTCGGGGAGACCCAGTACTTC.